This TCR beta chain was recovered during a study of Graves' ophthalmopathy and Graves' hyperthyroidism. Using RNA transcripts, the TCR beta CDR3 regions were amplified. Scientists carried out first-round RT-PCR using HTBI primers and then a second-round multiplex PCR. One entry per CDR3 protein, called by TCRdb with MiXCR from the multiplex PCR reads. The table shows 500,000 to 600,000 distinct CDR3 sequences, with roughly 40% occurring only once. This clonotype was observed a few times. The antigen remains unidentified. General study results and limits: Most thyroid clonotypes with frequency above 0.001 were detected in blood too.

The CDR3 loop spans 14 amino acids. The V and J ends lost 3 bases and 2 bases respectively, with 7 bases between them. Sequencing was carried out using peripheral blood or thyroid tissue (not recorded which). The TCR sequence derives from an adult man with Graves' hyperthyroidism. The gene calls are TRBV12-3 or TRBV12-4 and TRBJ2-2; D gene unclear. The CDR3 loop reads CASSFETNTGELFF. The CDR3 DNA sequence: TGTGCCAGCAGTTTCGAGACAAACACCGGGGAGCTGTTTTTT.